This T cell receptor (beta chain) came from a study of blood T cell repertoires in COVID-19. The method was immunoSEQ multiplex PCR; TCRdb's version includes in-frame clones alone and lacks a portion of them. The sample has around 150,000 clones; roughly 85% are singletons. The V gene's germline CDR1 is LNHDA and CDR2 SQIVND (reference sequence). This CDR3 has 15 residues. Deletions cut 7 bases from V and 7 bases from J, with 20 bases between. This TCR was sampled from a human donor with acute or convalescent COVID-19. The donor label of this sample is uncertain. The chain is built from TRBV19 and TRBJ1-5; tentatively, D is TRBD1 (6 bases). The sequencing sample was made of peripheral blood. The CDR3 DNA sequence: TGTGCCAGTATCCAGTCCCGGGGGGCACGACAGCCCCAGCATTTT. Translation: CASIQSRGARQPQHF.